This T cell receptor (beta chain) was recovered during a study of breast tumors, draining lymph nodes, adjacent tissues. On this clonotype itself: Its antigen is currently unknown.

General study results and limits: The lymph node origin of tumor T cells was framed as consistent with a hypothesis, not demonstrated. Tumor and nontumor repertoires were significantly more similar in luminal-like than in basal-like breast cancer. Tumors had less TCR diversity than lymph nodes, more than nontumor tissue. Findings are consistent with lymph node origin and intratumoral expansion of most tumor T cells.

Each CDR3 protein is one row after TCRdb ran MiXCR on the multiplex PCR reads. The data hold about 9,600 distinct CDR3 sequences, with around 40% observed a single time. The V end lost 3 bases, the J end lost 4 bases, and 12 bases lay between the germline ends. The CDR3 is 14 amino acids. Germline loops: CDR1 MNHNS, CDR2 SASEGT. This receptor was obtained from a female donor with breast cancer. Some clones in this sample may be carry-over from other donors' samples. The chain joins TRBV6-1 to TRBJ1-2; D might be TRBD1 (5 bases). The sample comprised tumor-adjacent breast tissue. The CDR3 nucleotides are TGTGCCAGCAGTGACCCGACGGGGGGCTATGGCTACACCTTC. It translates to CASSDPTGGYGYTF.